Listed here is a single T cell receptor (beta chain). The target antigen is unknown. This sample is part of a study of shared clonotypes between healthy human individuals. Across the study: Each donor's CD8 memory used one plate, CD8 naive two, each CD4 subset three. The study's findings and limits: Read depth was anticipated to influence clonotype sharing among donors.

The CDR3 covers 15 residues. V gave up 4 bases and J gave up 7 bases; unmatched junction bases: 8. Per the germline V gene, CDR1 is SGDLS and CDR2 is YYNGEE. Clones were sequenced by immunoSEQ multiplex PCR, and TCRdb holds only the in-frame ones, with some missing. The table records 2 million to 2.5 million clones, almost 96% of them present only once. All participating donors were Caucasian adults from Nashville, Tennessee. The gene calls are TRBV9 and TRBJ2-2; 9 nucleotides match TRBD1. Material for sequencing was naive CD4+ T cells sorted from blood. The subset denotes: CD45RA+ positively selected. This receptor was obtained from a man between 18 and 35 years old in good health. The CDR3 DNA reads TGTGCCAGCAGCTTCCGGGACAGGGTTAGCGGGGAGCTGTTTTTT. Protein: CASSFRDRVSGELFF.